The next 15 T cell receptor beta chains were all read from a single sample in a study of T cells in Graves' hyperthyroidism and ophthalmopathy. Amplified regions were TCR beta CDR3 sequences from RNA transcripts. The TCR CDR3 was amplified in a first-round RT-PCR using the HTBI primer set. TCRdb ran MiXCR on the multiplex PCR reads and lists one entry per CDR3 protein. Seen here are 700,000 or so distinct CDR3 sequences, 14% observed once, and the top ten hold approximately 12%. The sample comprised blood. The origin of the receptors is a woman aged 45-60 years with Graves' ophthalmopathy.

There are many counts of this clonotype. The chain joins TRBV28 to TRBJ2-7, with D perhaps matching TRBD1 (6 bases). Germline V gene data show CDR1 as MDHEN and CDR2 as SYDVKM. V gave up 2 bases and J gave up 3 bases, with 14 bases separating them. The CDR3 totals 15 residues. The CDR3 sequence: CASSLRPGQGYEQYF. The CDR3 nucleotides are TGTGCCAGCAGTTTACGTCCGGGACAAGGCTACGAGCAGTACTTC.

This clonotype was detected many times. The V and J genes are TRBV2 and TRBJ2-7; no firm D call. Per germline, CDR1 SNHLY and CDR2 FYNNEI. V gave up 4 bases and J gave up 3 bases, with 10 bases separating them. This CDR3 has 13 amino acids. The CDR3 nucleotides are TGTGCCAGCAGTGTTGCCAGAAACTACGAGCAGTACTTC. Its translation is CASSVARNYEQYF. Supplemented by reference TRBV2 and TRBJ2-7, the full variable domain reads EPEVTQTPSHQVTQMGQEVILRCVPISNHLYFYWYRQILGQKVEFLVSFYNNEISEKSEIFDDQFSVERPDGSNFTLKIRSTKLEDSAMYFCASSVARNYEQYFGPGTRLTVT.

This clonotype was found a few times. The chain uses TRBV20-1 and TRBJ1-2; 7 nucleotides match TRBD1. Trimming removed 6 bases from V and 5 bases from J; junction bases left unmatched: 9. Germline CDR1 reads DFQATT; CDR2 reads SNEGSKA (reference sequence). The CDR3 consists of 13 residues. CDR3 sequence: CSAGDSDGYGYTF. CDR3 sequence (DNA): TGCAGTGCGGGGGACAGCGATGGGTATGGCTACACCTTC.

Remarks on this clonotype: A much larger clone lies one base from this, so it may be a read error. The chain uses TRBV11-3 and TRBJ2-3, with D unclear. The V end was cut by 3 bases, the J end by 6 bases, with 4 bases between. The CDR3 spans 11 residues. The germline CDR1 and CDR2 sequences are SGHNT and YENEEA. The CDR3 loop is CASSFMDTQYF. CDR3 DNA sequence: TGTGCCAGCAGCTTTATGGATACGCAGTATTTT.

This clonotype was detected many times. The chain uses TRBV20-1 and TRBJ1-5; D gene ambiguous. The CDR3 length is 13 residues. Germline CDR1 and CDR2: DFQATT and SNEGSKA (reference sequence). Trimming pared 5 bases from V and 0 bases from J, leaving 8 bases between. CDR3: CSASQPSNQPQHF. CDR3 nucleotides: TGCAGTGCTTCACAGCCTAGCAATCAGCCCCAGCATTTT.

The V and J genes are TRBV14 and TRBJ2-3; D unresolved. There are 14 residues in the CDR3. The V gene lost 0 bases and the J gene lost 5 bases, with 9 bases spanning the gap. The germline V gene encodes CDR1 SGHDN and CDR2 FVKESK. The CDR3 nucleotides are TGTGCCAGCAGCCAAGATCAGTTCCTAGATACGCAGTATTTT. Protein: CASSQDQFLDTQYF.

This clonotype appeared many times. This chain joins TRBV11-3 and TRBJ1-5, with 7 bases lining up with TRBD1. The germline V gene has CDR1 SGHNT and CDR2 YENEEA. Trimming removed 1 base from V and 0 bases from J; junction bases left unmatched: 9. There are 18 residues in the CDR3. The CDR3 loop is CASSLVLQGKDSNQPQHF. Written as DNA, the CDR3 is TGTGCCAGCAGCTTAGTCCTACAGGGGAAGGATAGCAATCAGCCCCAGCATTTT.

There are a few counts of this clonotype. V and J are TRBV6-2 or TRBV6-3 and TRBJ1-6; D remains unclear. V was cut by 5 bases and J by 8 bases, with 22 bases left in between. Per germline, CDR1 MNHEY and CDR2 SVGEGT. The CDR3 totals 17 residues. The CDR3: CASSVGGSGGSDSPLHF. CDR3 DNA sequence: TGTGCCAGCAGTGTTGGAGGGTCAGGAGGGAGCGATTCACCCCTCCACTTT.

Ten or more counts support this clonotype. This chain connects TRBV15 to TRBJ1-5, with D tentatively TRBD1 (6 bases). The germline V gene encodes CDR1 LNHNV and CDR2 YYDKDF (reference sequence). This CDR3 comprises 18 residues. V was shortened by 0 bases and J by 0 bases, with 15 bases between the two germline ends. CDR3 loop: CATSRDYGTPDSNQPQHF. CDR3 DNA sequence: TGTGCCACCAGCAGAGATTACGGGACACCGGATAGCAATCAGCCCCAGCATTTT.

This clonotype was counted once. The chain uses TRBV2 and TRBJ2-7; D gene unclear. Trimming left V 7 bases short and J 4 bases short, with 11 bases between. The length of the CDR3 is 12 residues. Germline V CDR1 and CDR2: SNHLY, FYNNEI. CDR3 sequence reads: CASTELVYEQYF. In DNA form, the CDR3 reads TGTGCCAGCACCGAATTGGTTTACGAGCAGTACTTC.

This clonotype was detected many times. The chain joins TRBV5-1 to TRBJ2-7; 10 bases agree with TRBD1. The CDR3 is 14 residues long. Germline CDR1 is SGHRS and CDR2 is YFSETQ. J gave up 7 bases and V 4 bases, and 8 bases lay outside the gene matches. DNA for the CDR3: TGCGCCAGCAGCAAGGGACAGGGGCGAGGAGAGCAGTACTTC. Protein product: CASSKGQGRGEQYF. The full variable domain, with the rest looked up from reference TRBV5-1 and TRBJ2-7, is KAGVTQTPRYLIKTRGQQVTLSCSPISGHRSVSWYQQTPGQGLQFLFEYFSETQRNKGNFPGRFSGRQFSNSRSEMNVSTLELGDSALYLCASSKGQGRGEQYFGPGTRLTVT.

This clonotype was found a few times. The chain combines TRBV6-1 with TRBJ2-1; possibly TRBD2 for D (5 bases). The ends were cut back, 8 bases at V and 9 bases at J, with 20 bases in the middle. The CDR3 is 14 residues long. The germline V gene encodes CDR1 MNHNS and CDR2 SASEGT. CDR3 coding DNA: TGTGCCAGCTCAACCGCGCGGGTTCCGGGTGAGCAGTTCTTC. Encoded protein: CASSTARVPGEQFF.

The gene calls are TRBV4-2 and TRBJ1-2, with D perhaps TRBD1 (5 bases). V shed 5 bases and J shed 1 base, with 11 bases lying between them. The germline CDR1 and CDR2 sequences are LGHNA and YNFKEQ. The CDR3 has 14 amino acids. The CDR3 nucleotides are TGTGCCAGCAGCGTGACAGCGGGTAACTATGGCTACACCTTC. Protein: CASSVTAGNYGYTF.

Ten or more counts support this clonotype. For the CDR3, the DNA is TGTGCCATCAGTGAGTTATCGGAGATTGCGGGTACGCAGTATTTT. It is translated as CAISELSEIAGTQYF. The chain is built from TRBV10-3 and TRBJ2-3; a possible D gene is TRBD2 (5 bases). Per germline, CDR1 ENHRY and CDR2 SYGVKD. This CDR3 region has 15 residues. With 1 base removed from V and 8 bases from J, the gap between germline ends came to 16 bases.

This clonotype showed up just a few times. This chain joins TRBV20-1 and TRBJ1-2; tentative D call: TRBD1 (5 bases). CDR3 size: 15 residues. V was pared by 0 bases and J by 6 bases, with 17 bases between. Germline lookup yields CDR1 DFQATT and CDR2 SNEGSKA (reference sequence). The DNA of the CDR3 is TGCAGTGCTAGAGATCCCGGGACTTTCACCGATGGCTACACCTTC. This translates into CSARDPGTFTDGYTF.